This T cell receptor beta chain was sequenced for a study of radiotherapy plus CTLA-4 blockade in lung cancer. With 6 bases clipped from V and 4 bases from J, the junction kept 5 bases outside the gene matches. Germline CDR1 MNHNY, CDR2 SVGAGI (reference sequence). The length of the CDR3 is 14 residues. General study points: Blood-borne expansion of tumor-derived TCR clones followed radiotherapy plus ipilimumab. Early blood T cell clone changes and increased post-radiation serum interferon-beta were reportedly the strongest response predictors.

Comments on this clone: Its antigen is still unknown.

The protocol was immunoSEQ multiplex PCR, while the TCRdb copy is restricted to in-frame clones and leaves out a portion. This sample has approximately 81,000 clones, with 78% found just once. Focal radiation was given together with CTLA-4 blockade (ipilimumab) to patients with chemo-refractory metastatic non-small-cell lung cancer. Material: peripheral blood, obtained from a patient treated with radiotherapy plus ipilimumab. The chain carries TRBV6-6 and TRBJ1-2; 10 bases agree with TRBD1. The clonotype originates from a human donor with non-small cell lung cancer who had a partial response to radiotherapy plus ipilimumab. Some clones in this sample may be carry-over from other donors' samples. CDR3 amino acids: CASRRDRGLYGYTF. The CDR3 region has the DNA TGTGCCAGCAGGCGGGACAGGGGACTCTATGGCTACACCTTC.